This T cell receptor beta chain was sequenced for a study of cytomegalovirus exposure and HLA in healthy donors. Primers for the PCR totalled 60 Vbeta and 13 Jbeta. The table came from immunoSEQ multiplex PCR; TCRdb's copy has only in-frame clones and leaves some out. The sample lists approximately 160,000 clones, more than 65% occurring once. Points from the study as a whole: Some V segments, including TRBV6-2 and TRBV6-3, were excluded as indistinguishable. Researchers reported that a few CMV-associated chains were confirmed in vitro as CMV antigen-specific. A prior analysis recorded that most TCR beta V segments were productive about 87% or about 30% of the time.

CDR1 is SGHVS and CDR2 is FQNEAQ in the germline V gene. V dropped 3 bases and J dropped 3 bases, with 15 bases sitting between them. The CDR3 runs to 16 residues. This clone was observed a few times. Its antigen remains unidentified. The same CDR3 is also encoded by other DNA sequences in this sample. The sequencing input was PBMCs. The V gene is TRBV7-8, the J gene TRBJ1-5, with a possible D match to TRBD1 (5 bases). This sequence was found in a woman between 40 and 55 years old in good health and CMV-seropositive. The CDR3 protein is CASSLDTRVNNQPQHF. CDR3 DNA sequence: TGTGCCAGCAGCTTGGACACCCGGGTCAACAATCAGCCCCAGCATTTT.